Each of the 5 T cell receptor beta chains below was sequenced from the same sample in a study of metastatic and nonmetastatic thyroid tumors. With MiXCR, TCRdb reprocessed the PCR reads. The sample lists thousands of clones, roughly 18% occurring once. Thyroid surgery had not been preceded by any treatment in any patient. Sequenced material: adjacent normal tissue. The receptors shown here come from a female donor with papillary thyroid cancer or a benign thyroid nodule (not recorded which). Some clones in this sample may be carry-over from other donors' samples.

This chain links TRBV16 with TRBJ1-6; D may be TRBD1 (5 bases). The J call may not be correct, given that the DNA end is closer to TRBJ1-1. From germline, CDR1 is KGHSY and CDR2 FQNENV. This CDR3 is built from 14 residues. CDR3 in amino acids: CASSQSKVGGEAFF. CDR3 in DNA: TGTGCCAGCAGCCAATCGAAGGTTGGGGGGGAAGCTTTCTTT.

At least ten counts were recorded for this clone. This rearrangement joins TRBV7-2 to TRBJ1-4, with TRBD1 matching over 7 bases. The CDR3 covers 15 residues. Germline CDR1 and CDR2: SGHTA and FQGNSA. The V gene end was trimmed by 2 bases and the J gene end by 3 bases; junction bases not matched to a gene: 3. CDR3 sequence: CASSLSGTANEKLFF. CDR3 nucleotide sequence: TGTGCCAGCAGCTTATCTGGGACAGCTAATGAAAAACTGTTTTTT.

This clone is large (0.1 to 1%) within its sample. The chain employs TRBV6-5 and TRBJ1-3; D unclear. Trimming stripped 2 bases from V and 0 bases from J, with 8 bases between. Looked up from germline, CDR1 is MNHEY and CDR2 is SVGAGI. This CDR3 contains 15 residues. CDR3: CASSYVPSSGNTIYF. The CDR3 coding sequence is TGTGCCAGCAGTTACGTACCGAGCTCTGGAAACACCATATATTTT.

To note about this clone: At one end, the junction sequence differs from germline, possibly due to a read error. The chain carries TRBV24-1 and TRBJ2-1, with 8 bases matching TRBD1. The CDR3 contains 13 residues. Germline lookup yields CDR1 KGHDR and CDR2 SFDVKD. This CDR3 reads CETGGQGPNEKFF. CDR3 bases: TGTGAAACAGGAGGACAGGGCCCGAATGAGAAGTTCTTC.

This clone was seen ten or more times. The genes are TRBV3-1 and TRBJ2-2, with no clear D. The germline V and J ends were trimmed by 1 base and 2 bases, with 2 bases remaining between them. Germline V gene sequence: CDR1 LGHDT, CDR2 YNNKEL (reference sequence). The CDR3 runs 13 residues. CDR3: CASSQANTGELFF. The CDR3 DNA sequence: TGTGCCAGCAGCCAAGCCAACACCGGGGAGCTGTTTTTT.